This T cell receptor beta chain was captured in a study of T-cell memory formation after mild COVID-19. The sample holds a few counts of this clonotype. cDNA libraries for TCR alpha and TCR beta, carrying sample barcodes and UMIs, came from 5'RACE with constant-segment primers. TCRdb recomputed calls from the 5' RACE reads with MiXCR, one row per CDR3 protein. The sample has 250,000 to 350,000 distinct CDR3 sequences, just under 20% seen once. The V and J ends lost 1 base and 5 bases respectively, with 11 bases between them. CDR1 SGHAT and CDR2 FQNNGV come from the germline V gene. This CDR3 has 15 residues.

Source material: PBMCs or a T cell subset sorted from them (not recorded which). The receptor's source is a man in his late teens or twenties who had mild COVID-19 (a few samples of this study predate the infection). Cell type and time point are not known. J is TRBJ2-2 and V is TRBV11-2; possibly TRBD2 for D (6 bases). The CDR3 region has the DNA TGTGCCAGCAGCTTAGTGGTCGGGGGAACCGGGGAGCTGTTTTTT. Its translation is CASSLVVGGTGELFF.